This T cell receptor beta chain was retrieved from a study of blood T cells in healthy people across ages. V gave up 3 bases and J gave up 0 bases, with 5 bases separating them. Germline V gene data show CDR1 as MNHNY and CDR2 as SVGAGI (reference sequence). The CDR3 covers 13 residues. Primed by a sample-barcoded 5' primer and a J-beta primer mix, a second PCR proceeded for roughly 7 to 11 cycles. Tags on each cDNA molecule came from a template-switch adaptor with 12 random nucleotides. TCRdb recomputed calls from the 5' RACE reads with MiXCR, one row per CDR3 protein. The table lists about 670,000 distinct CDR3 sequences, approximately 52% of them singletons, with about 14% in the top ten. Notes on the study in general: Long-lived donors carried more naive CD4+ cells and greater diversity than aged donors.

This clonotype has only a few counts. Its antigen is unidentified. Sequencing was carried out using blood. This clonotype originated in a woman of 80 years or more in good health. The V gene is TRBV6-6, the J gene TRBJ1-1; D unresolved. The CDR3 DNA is TGTGCCAGCAGTTATCCCGTGAACACTGAAGCTTTCTTT. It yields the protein CASSYPVNTEAFF.